The 2 T cell receptor beta chains given below trace back to one sample, sequenced in a study of shared clonotypes between healthy human individuals. Clones were read by immunoSEQ multiplex PCR, and TCRdb kept only the in-frame ones, dropping some. The sample holds 800,000 to 1,200,000 clones, approximately 78% seen once. The sample comprised memory CD4+ T cells from PBMCs. Noted subset: CD45RA-negative fraction. These TCRs come from a man younger than 35 in good health. Some clones in this sample may be carry-over from other donors' samples.

The chain couples TRBV28 to TRBJ1-1; D not resolved. Germline values: CDR1 MDHEN, CDR2 SYDVKM. The V end was cut by 5 bases, the J end by 0 bases, with 19 bases between. This CDR3 contains 17 residues. CDR3 nucleotide sequence: TGTGCCAGCAGTCCCTGGGATGTTAGGGTCATGAACACTGAAGCTTTCTTT. Protein sequence: CASSPWDVRVMNTEAFF.

The gene calls are TRBV6-6 and TRBJ2-3; no reliable D call. Germline CDR1 and CDR2: MNHNY and SVGAGI (reference sequence). The V end lost 6 bases, the J end lost 6 bases, and 16 bases lay between the germline ends. The CDR3 sequence is 14 residues long. The CDR3 is CASRLPSRWDTQYF. Written as DNA, the CDR3 is TGTGCCAGCAGGCTTCCCTCCAGGTGGGATACGCAGTATTTT.